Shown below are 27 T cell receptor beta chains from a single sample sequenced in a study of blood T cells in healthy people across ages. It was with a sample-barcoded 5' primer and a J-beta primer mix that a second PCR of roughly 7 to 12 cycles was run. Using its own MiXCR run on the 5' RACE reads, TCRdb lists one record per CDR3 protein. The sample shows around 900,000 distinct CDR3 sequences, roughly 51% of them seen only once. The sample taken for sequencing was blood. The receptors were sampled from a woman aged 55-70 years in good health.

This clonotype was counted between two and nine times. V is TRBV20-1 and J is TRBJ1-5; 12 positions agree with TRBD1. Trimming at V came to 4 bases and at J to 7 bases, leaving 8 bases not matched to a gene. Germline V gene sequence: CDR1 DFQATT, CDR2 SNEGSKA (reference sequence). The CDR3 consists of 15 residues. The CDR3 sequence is CSATPGTGGTQPQHF. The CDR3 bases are TGCAGTGCTACCCCTGGGACAGGGGGCACCCAGCCCCAGCATTTT.

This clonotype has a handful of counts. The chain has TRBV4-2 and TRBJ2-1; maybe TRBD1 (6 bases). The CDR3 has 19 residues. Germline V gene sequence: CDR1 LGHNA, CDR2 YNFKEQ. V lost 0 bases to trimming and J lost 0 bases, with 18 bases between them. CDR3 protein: CASSQDTGNSLDSYNEQFF. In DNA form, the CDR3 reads TGTGCCAGCAGCCAAGATACAGGGAATTCCCTTGACTCCTACAATGAGCAGTTCTTC.

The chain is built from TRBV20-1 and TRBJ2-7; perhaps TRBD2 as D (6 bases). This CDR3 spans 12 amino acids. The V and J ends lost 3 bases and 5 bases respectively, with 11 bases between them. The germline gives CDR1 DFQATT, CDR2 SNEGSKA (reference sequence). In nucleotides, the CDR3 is TGCAGTGCTAGCAAAGCTAGCGACGAGCAGTACTTC. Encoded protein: CSASKASDEQYF.

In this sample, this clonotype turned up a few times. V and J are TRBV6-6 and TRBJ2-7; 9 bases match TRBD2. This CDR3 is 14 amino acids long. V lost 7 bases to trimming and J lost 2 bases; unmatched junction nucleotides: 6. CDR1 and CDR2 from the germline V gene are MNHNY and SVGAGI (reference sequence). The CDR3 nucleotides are TGTGCCAGCACGACTAGCGGAACTCCCTACGAGCAGTACTTC. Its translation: CASTTSGTPYEQYF.

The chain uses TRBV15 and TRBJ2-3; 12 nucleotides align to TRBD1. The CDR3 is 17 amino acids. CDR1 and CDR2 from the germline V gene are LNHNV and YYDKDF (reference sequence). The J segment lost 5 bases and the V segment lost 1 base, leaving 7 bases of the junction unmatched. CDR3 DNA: TGTGCCACCAGCAGAGGAACCGGGACAGGGGGCTTAGATACGCAGTATTTT. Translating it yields CATSRGTGTGGLDTQYF.

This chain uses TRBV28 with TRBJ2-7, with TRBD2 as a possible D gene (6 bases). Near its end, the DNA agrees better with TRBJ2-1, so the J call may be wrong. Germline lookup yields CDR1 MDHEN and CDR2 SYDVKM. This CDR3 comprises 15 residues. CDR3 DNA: TGTGCCAGCAGTTTAACCCTCCCGGGAGAGCGTGAGCAGTTCTTC. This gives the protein CASSLTLPGEREQFF.

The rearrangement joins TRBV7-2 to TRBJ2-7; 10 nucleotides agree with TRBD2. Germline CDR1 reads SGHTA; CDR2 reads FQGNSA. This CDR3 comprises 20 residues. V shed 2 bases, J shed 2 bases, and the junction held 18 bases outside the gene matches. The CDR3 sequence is CASSLSTNNKAGGPAYEQYF. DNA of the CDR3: TGTGCCAGCAGCTTAAGTACCAACAATAAAGCGGGAGGGCCTGCCTACGAGCAGTACTTC. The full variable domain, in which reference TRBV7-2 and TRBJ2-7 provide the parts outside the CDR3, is GAGVSQSPSNKVTEKGKDVELRCDPISGHTALYWYRQSLGQGLEFLIYFQGNSAPDKSGLPSDRFSAERTGGSVSTLTIQRTQQEDSAVYLCASSLSTNNKAGGPAYEQYFGPGTRLTVT.

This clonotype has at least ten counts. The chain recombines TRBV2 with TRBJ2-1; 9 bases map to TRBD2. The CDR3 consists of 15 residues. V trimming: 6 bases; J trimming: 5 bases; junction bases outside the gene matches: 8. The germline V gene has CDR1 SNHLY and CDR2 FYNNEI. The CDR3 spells CASRPRLAENNEQFF. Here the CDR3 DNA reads TGTGCCAGCAGACCCAGACTAGCGGAGAACAATGAGCAGTTCTTC.

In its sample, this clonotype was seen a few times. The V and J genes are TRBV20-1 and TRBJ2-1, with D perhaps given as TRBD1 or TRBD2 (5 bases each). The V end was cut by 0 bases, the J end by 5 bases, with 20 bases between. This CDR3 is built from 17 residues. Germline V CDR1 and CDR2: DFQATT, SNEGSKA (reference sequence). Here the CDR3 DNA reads TGCAGTGCTAGAGAATCAGGGAGCTGGCCCTTTAACAATGAGCAGTTCTTC. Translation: CSARESGSWPFNNEQFF.

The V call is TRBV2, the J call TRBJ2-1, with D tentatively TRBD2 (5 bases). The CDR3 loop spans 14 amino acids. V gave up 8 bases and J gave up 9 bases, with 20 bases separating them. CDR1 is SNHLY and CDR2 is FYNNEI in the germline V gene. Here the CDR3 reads CASHFVGAASEQFF. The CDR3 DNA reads TGTGCCAGCCATTTTGTGGGAGCTGCCAGTGAGCAGTTCTTC.

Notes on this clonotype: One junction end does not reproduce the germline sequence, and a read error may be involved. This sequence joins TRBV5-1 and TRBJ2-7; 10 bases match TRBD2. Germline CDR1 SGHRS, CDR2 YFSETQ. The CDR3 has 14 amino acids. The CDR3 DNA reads TGTGCCAGCAGCTTTGCTAGCGGGAGCTACGAGCAGTACTTC. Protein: CASSFASGSYEQYF.

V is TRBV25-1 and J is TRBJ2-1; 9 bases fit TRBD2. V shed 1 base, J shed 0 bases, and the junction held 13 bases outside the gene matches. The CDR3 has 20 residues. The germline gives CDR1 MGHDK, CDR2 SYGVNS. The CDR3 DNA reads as TGTGCCAGCAGTGAATCTAAGGGACTAGCCTTTTTTAGCTCCTACAATGAGCAGTTCTTC. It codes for CASSESKGLAFFSSYNEQFF.

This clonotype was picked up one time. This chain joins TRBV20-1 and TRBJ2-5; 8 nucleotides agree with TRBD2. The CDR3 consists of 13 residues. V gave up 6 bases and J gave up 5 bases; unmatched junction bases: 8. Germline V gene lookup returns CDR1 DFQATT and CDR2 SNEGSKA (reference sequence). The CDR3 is CSAFRAGEETQYF. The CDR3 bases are TGCAGTGCCTTTCGAGCGGGGGAGGAGACCCAGTACTTC.

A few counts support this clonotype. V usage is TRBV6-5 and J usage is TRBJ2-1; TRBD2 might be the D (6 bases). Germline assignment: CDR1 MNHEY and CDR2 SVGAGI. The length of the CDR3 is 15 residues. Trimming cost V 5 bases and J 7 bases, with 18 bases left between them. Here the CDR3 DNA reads TGTGCCAGCAGTCCAAGCGGGTCCGGGGGTAATGAGCAGTTCTTC. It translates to CASSPSGSGGNEQFF.

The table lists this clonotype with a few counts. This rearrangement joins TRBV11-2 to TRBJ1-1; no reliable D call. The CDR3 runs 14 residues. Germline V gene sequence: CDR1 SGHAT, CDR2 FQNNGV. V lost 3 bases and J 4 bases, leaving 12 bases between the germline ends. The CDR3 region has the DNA TGTGCCAGCAGCTTGGGGTGGGAGGGCACTGAAGCTTTCTTT. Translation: CASSLGWEGTEAFF.

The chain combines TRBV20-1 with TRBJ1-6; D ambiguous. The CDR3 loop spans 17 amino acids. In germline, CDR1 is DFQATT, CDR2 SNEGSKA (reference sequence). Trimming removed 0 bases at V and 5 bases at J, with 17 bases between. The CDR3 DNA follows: TGCAGTGCTAGAGACCCTAAGGGCAGGATCCATAATTCACCCCTCCACTTT. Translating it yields CSARDPKGRIHNSPLHF.

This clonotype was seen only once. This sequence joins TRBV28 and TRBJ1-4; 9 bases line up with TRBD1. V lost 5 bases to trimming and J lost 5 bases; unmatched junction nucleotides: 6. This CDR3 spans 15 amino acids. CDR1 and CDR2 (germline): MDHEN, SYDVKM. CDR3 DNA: TGTGCCAGCAGTCTAATGACAGGGGGGAATGAAAAACTGTTTTTT. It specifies CASSLMTGGNEKLFF.

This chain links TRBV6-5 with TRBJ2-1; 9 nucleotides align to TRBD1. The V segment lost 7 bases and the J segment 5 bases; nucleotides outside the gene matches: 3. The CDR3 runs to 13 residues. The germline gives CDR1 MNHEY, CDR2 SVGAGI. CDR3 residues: CASTRTGDNEQFF. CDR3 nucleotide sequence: TGTGCCAGCACCCGGACAGGGGACAATGAGCAGTTCTTC.

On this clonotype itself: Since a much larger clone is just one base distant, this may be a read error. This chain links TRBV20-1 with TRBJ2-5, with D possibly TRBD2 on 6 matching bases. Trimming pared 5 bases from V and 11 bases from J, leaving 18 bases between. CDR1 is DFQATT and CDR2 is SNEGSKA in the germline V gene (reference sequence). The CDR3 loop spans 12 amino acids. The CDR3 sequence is CSAPGRGYEQYF. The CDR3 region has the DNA TGCAGTGCTCCCGGGAGAGGCTATGAGCAGTACTTC.

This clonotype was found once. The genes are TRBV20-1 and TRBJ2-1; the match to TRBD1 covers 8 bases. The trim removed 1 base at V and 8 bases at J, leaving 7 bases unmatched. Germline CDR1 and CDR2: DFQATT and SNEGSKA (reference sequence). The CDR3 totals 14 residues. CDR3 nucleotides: TGCAGTGCTAGAGGACAGGGGCGGTGGGATGAGCAGTTCTTC. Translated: CSARGQGRWDEQFF.

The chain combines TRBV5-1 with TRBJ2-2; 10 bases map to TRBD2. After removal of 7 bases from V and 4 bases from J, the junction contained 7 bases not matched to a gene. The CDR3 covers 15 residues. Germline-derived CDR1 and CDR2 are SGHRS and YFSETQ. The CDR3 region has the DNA TGCGCCAGCCAATCTAGCGGGGGAGCCACCGGGGAGCTGTTTTTT. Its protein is CASQSSGGATGELFF.

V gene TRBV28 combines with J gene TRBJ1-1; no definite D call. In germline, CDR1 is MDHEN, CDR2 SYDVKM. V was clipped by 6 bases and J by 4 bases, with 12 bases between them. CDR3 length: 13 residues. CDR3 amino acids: CASSPDGITEAFF. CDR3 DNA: TGTGCCAGCAGCCCTGATGGCATCACTGAAGCTTTCTTT.

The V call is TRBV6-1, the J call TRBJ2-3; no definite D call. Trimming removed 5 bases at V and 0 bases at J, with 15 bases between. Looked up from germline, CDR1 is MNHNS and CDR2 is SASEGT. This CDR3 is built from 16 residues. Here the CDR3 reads CASSTTSARSTDTQYF. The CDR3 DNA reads TGTGCCAGCAGTACTACGTCGGCTAGAAGCACAGATACGCAGTATTTT.

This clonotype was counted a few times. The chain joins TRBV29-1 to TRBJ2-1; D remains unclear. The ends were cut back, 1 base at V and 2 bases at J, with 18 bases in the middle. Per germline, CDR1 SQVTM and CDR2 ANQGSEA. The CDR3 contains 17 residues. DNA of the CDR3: TGCAGCGTTGAAGGCCTCGTAAAGCATACAACCTACAATGAGCAGTTCTTC. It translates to CSVEGLVKHTTYNEQFF.

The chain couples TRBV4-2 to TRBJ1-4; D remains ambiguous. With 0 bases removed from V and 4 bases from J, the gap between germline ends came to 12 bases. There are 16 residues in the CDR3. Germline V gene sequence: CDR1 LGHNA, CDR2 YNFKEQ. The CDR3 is CASSQDASGFNEKLFF. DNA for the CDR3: TGTGCCAGCAGCCAAGACGCCAGCGGCTTTAATGAAAAACTGTTTTTT.

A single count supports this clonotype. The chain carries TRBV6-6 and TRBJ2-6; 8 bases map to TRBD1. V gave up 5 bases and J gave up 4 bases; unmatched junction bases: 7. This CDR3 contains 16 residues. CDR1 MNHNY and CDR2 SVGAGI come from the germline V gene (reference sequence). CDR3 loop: CASSTGTGAGANVLTF. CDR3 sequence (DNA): TGTGCCAGCAGTACTGGGACAGGTGCGGGGGCCAACGTCCTGACTTTC.

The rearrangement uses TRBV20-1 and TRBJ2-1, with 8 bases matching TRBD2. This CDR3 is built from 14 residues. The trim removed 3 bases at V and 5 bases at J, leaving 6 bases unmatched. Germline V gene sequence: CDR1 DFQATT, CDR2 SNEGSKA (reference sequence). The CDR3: CSASRQRGNNEQFF. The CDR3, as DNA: TGCAGTGCTAGTAGGCAGCGGGGGAACAATGAGCAGTTCTTC.